This entry lists 18 T cell receptor beta chains sequenced from one sample in a study of blood T cell repertoires in COVID-19. TCRdb keeps only in-frame clones here, not all; method: immunoSEQ multiplex PCR. Of 100,000 to 120,000 clones in the sample, 70% to 80% were seen once. Sequencing was carried out using peripheral blood. The receptors were sampled from a woman aged 55-70 years with acute or convalescent COVID-19.

In this sample, this clone turned up a few times. The chain uses TRBV6-5 and TRBJ1-6; unclear D gene. V was shortened by 8 bases and J by 5 bases, with 10 bases between the two germline ends. Germline values: CDR1 MNHEY, CDR2 SVGAGI. This CDR3 region has 13 residues. CDR3 residues: CASLPRDNSPLHF. The DNA of the CDR3 is TGTGCCAGCCTACCGAGAGATAATTCACCCCTCCACTTT.

The chain carries TRBV6-6 and TRBJ2-7, with 13 nucleotides matching TRBD2. Losses at the gene ends were 6 bases for V and 3 bases for J; bases not matched to a gene: 2. Germline V CDR1 and CDR2: MNHNY, SVGAGI (reference sequence). The CDR3 extends over 14 amino acids. The CDR3 protein is CASSRTSGGYEQYF. The CDR3 DNA reads as TGTGCCAGCAGCCGGACTAGCGGGGGCTACGAGCAGTACTTC.

The rearrangement joins TRBV24-1 to TRBJ1-1; D not resolved. The CDR3 runs 15 residues. The germline CDR1 and CDR2 sequences are KGHDR and SFDVKD. With 3 bases removed from V and 1 base from J, the gap between germline ends came to 11 bases. The CDR3 DNA follows: TGTGCCACCAGTGATCCTTTTCCCTCGAACACTGAAGCTTTCTTT. Residues: CATSDPFPSNTEAFF.

This clone was detected only once. The J gene is TRBJ1-5, the V gene TRBV6-5; D is unclear. Deletions cut 6 bases from V and 4 bases from J, with 7 bases between. The CDR3 extends over 12 amino acids. Germline CDR1 and CDR2: MNHEY and SVGAGI. This CDR3 is CASREANQPQHF. The CDR3 nucleotides are TGTGCCAGCAGGGAGGCGAATCAGCCCCAGCATTTT.

The genes are TRBV6-5 and TRBJ2-3; TRBD2 agrees at 8 bases. This CDR3 spans 15 amino acids. Looked up from germline, CDR1 is MNHEY and CDR2 is SVGAGI. V shed 8 bases and J 2 bases; nucleotides not matched to a gene: 9. CDR3 sequence reads: CASRASGRYTDTQYF. CDR3 DNA sequence: TGTGCCAGCCGGGCTAGCGGGCGCTACACAGATACGCAGTATTTT.

This clone was recorded only once. The rearrangement uses TRBV6-2 or TRBV6-3 and TRBJ1-5; D uncertain. Germline lookup yields CDR1 MNHEY and CDR2 SVGEGT. This CDR3 has 14 residues. Trimming removed 4 bases at V and 7 bases at J, with 14 bases between. CDR3 bases: TGTGCCAGCAGTTCCGCCGCCTCGGAGCAGCCCCAGCATTTT. This translates into CASSSAASEQPQHF.

V gene TRBV27 combines with J gene TRBJ2-1, with no clear D. The CDR3 length is 15 residues. Germline assignment: CDR1 MNHEY and CDR2 SMNVEV (reference sequence). V was shortened by 4 bases and J by 4 bases, with 14 bases between the two germline ends. As DNA, the CDR3 is TGTGCCAGCAGTTCATTAGGCAGGCAATACAATGAGCAGTTCTTC. This encodes CASSSLGRQYNEQFF.

The chain links TRBV29-1 to TRBJ1-1; D gene unclear. Trimming took 1 base from V and 10 from J, leaving 13 bases between them. CDR3 size: 12 residues. Germline values: CDR1 SQVTM, CDR2 ANQGSEA. CDR3 coding DNA: TGCAGCGTTGAAGCGGCTAGTTCGGGAGCTTTCTTT. As protein: CSVEAASSGAFF.

The chain combines TRBV27 with TRBJ1-1; D unresolved. CDR1 is MNHEY and CDR2 is SMNVEV in the germline V gene (reference sequence). The CDR3 runs to 13 residues. V lost 4 bases and J 10 bases, leaving 16 bases between the germline ends. The CDR3 reads CASSSYLPTGAFF. CDR3 in DNA: TGTGCCAGCAGTTCTTACTTACCCACCGGAGCTTTCTTT.

This clone has a handful of counts. V gene TRBV21-1 combines with J gene TRBJ1-5; TRBD1, the D gene given by the table, was not confirmed from the DNA. TRBV21-1 is flagged as a pseudogene. The CDR3 is 15 residues long. The CDR3 sequence: CASSKWGQGGQPQHF. The CDR3 DNA reads as TGTGCCAGCAGCAAGTGGGGGCAGGGCGGGCAGCCCCAGCATTTT.

This clone was counted a few times. CDR3 bases: TGTGCCATCAGTGAGCCGGACAGGTTTAATAGTGAAGCTTTCTTT. Its protein product is CAISEPDRFNSEAFF. This chain links TRBV10-3 with TRBJ1-1, with 7 bases that match TRBD1. Germline lookup yields CDR1 ENHRY and CDR2 SYGVKD. J gave up 7 bases and V 2 bases, and 10 bases lay outside the gene matches. The CDR3 extends over 15 amino acids.

A note on this clone: Other DNA sequences within the sample encode an identical CDR3. The rearrangement uses TRBV7-3 and TRBJ2-7; 8 bases line up with TRBD1. With V trimmed by 5 bases and J by 3 bases, 3 bases remained unmatched. The V gene's germline CDR1 is SGHTA and CDR2 FQGTGA. The CDR3 covers 13 residues. For the CDR3, the DNA is TGTGCCAGCAGCCGTGACAGGGGCTACGAGCAGTACTTC. Protein product: CASSRDRGYEQYF.

This chain joins TRBV27 and TRBJ2-7, with D possibly being TRBD1 (8 bases). Germline values: CDR1 MNHEY, CDR2 SMNVEV (reference sequence). The CDR3 is made up of 15 amino acids. V was clipped by 4 bases and J by 2 bases, with 15 bases between them. This CDR3 is CASSYKQGGTYEQYF. In DNA form, the CDR3 reads TGTGCCAGCAGTTACAAACAGGGGGGGACCTACGAGCAGTACTTC.

The rearrangement joins TRBV5-6 to TRBJ1-1; D is undetermined. The CDR3 runs 15 residues. The germline CDR1 and CDR2 sequences are SGHDT and YYEEEE. Trimming took off 1 base at V and 3 bases at J, with 13 bases between the two ends. The CDR3 is CASSLTSSGYTEAFF. CDR3 coding DNA: TGTGCCAGCAGCTTGACGTCCTCAGGATACACTGAAGCTTTCTTT.

The genes are TRBV7-7 and TRBJ2-2, with 8 bases fitting TRBD2. The CDR3 is made up of 15 amino acids. Germline V gives CDR1 SSHAT, CDR2 FNYEAQ (reference sequence). V shed 5 bases and J 6 bases; nucleotides not matched to a gene: 8. CDR3: CASSPGLATSGELFF. In nucleotides, the CDR3 is TGTGCCAGCAGCCCAGGACTAGCTACTTCCGGGGAGCTGTTTTTT.

Regarding this clone: This specimen includes other DNA sequences encoding the same CDR3. This sequence joins TRBV28 and TRBJ1-2; weak D call: TRBD1 (5 bases). The V and J ends lost 4 bases and 2 bases respectively, with 8 bases between them. Germline CDR1 is MDHEN and CDR2 is SYDVKM. The CDR3 extends over 13 amino acids. The CDR3 sequence is CASSSGQNYGYTF. DNA of the CDR3: TGTGCCAGCAGTTCCGGACAAAACTATGGCTACACCTTC.

This chain links TRBV30 with TRBJ1-5; D may be TRBD1 (5 bases). V lost 0 bases and J lost 10, with 19 bases in between. There are 15 residues in the CDR3. Germline CDR1 and CDR2: GTSNPN and SVGIG (reference sequence). CDR3 in amino acids: CAWSVLGRAISPQHF. Written as DNA, the CDR3 is TGTGCCTGGAGTGTACTGGGCAGGGCCATCAGCCCCCAGCATTTT.

The chain uses TRBV5-1 and TRBJ2-1, with D perhaps TRBD1 (5 bases). Germline V lookup: CDR1 SGHRS, CDR2 YFSETQ. V shed 4 bases and J shed 2 bases, with 16 bases lying between them. This CDR3 is built from 16 residues. In DNA, the CDR3 is TGCGCCAGCAGCCCCCTTCGACAGAATCCCTACAATGAGCAGTTCTTC. It yields the protein CASSPLRQNPYNEQFF.